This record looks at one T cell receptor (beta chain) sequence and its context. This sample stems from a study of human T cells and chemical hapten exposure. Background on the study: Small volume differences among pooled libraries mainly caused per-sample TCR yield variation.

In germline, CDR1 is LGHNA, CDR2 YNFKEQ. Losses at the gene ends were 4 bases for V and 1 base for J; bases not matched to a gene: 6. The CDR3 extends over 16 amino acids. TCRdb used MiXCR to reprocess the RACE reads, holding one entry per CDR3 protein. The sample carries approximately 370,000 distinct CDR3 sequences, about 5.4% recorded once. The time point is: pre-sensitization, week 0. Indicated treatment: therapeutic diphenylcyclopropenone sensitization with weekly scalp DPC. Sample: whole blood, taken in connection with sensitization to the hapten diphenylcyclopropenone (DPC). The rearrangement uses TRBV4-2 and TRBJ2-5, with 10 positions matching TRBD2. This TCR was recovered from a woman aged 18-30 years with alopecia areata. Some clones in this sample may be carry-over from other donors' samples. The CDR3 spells CASSRERGGSQETQYF. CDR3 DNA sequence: TGTGCCAGCAGCCGCGAGCGGGGGGGCAGCCAAGAGACCCAGTACTTC.